A selection of T cell receptor beta chains follows, all from one sample in a study of neoadjuvant anti-PD-1 for oral cavity cancer. Produced via immunoSEQ multiplex PCR; TCRdb's table is partial and in-frame only. In the table there are 8,000 to 10,000 clones, roughly 62% of which are singletons. The sequencing used PBMCs, collected after nivolumab (anti-PD-1) treatment. Source of these receptors: a person aged 35-79 years with oral cavity squamous cell carcinoma. CDR3s include the opening cysteine and the closing phenylalanine or tryptophan. The D gene is left open where the match is weak. Clone sizes are given selectively: once, few, many, or a class where the clone is expanded.

J | V | size | D | DNA | CDR3
TRBJ1-2 | TRBV11-2 | few | - | TGTGCCAGCAGCTTGGGACGGGTGTTCTATGGCTACACCTTC | CASSLGRVFYGYTF
TRBJ2-5 | TRBV6-1 | - | - | TGTGCCAGCAGTGCATTCAGCGCGGGGGCGCGGGAGACCCAGTACTTC | CASSAFSAGARETQYF
TRBJ2-7 | TRBV6-1 | once | TRBD2 | TGTGCCAGCACCGGACGGGGAGGGGACCCCTACGAGCAGTACTTC | CASTGRGGDPYEQYF
TRBJ1-1 | TRBV28 | - | TRBD1 | TGTGCCAGCAGTCTGGGACAGCCTGAAGCTTTCTTT | CASSLGQPEAFF
TRBJ2-1 | TRBV2 | few | TRBD2 | TGTGCCAGCAGGCGTACTAGCGGGGGACCCAATGAGCAGTTCTTC | CASRRTSGGPNEQFF
TRBJ2-5 | TRBV20-1 | - | - | TGCAGTGCTGGGCATGGGGAGACCCAGTACTTC | CSAGHGETQYF
TRBJ1-1 | TRBV2 | few | TRBD1 | TGTGCCAGCAGTGGACAGGGGAGCACTGAAGCTTTCTTT | CASSGQGSTEAFF
TRBJ1-2 | TRBV27 | - | - | TGTGCCAGCAGTTTGAATCTCAGGGATGGCTACACCTTC | CASSLNLRDGYTF
TRBJ2-7 | TRBV7-8 | few | TRBD1 | TGTGCCAGCAGTTCCGGACAGGAGCCCTCCTACGAGCAGTACTTC | CASSSGQEPSYEQYF
TRBJ2-2 | TRBV11-3 | - | - | TGTGCCAGCAGCCCCAGGGAAGGCGGGGAGCTGTTTTTT | CASSPREGGELFF
TRBJ2-7 | TRBV15 | - | - | TGTGCCACCAGCAGAGGGGGCAGGACGAACTCCTACGAGCAGTACTTC | CATSRGGRTNSYEQYF
TRBJ1-2 | TRBV11-2 | - | - | TGTGCCAGCAGCGCCGACCGGGACCTCTACTATGGCTACACCTTC | CASSADRDLYYGYTF
TRBJ2-7 | TRBV7-9 | - | - | TGTGCCAGCAGCTTGGGACCTACGGACGAGCAGTACTTC | CASSLGPTDEQYF
TRBJ1-1 | TRBV6-1 | - | - | TGTGCCAGCAGTGGACCGCTCGATCTCAGGGAGAACACTGAAGCTTTCTTT | CASSGPLDLRENTEAFF
TRBJ1-4 | TRBV19 | - | - | TGTGCCAGTAGTATAGGGGGCATCAGCGTAGAGAAACTGTTTTTT | CASSIGGISVEKLFF
TRBJ1-4 | TRBV6-5 | few | - | TGTGCCAGCAGAACCCAACGACGAGAAAAACTGTTTTTT | CASRTQRREKLFF
TRBJ2-3 | TRBV28 | - | - | TGTGCCAGCAGTTTATTGCGGGGCAGCACAGATACGCAGTATTTT | CASSLLRGSTDTQYF
TRBJ2-1 | TRBV5-5 | - | TRBD1 | TGTGCCAGCAGCTGGGGGACAGCCAATGAGCAGTTCTTC | CASSWGTANEQFF
TRBJ1-2 | TRBV19 | - | - | TGTGCCAGTAGCTTTTGGGCCGGCTACACCTTC | CASSFWAGYTF
TRBJ2-5 | TRBV5-1 | few | - | TGCGCCAGCAGCCCCTACAGCCAAGAGACCCAGTACTTC | CASSPYSQETQYF
TRBJ1-5 | TRBV6-6 | - | - | TGTGCCAGCAGTGAGGTCGGCCGAAATCAGCCCCAGCATTTT | CASSEVGRNQPQHF
TRBJ2-2 | TRBV6-1 | - | TRBD1 | TGTGCCAGCAGGGGACAGGGGGACACCGGGGAGCTGTTTTTT | CASRGQGDTGELFF
TRBJ2-3 | TRBV7-2 | - | - | TGTGCCAGCAGCTTAGACAGGAGCTACACAGATACGCAGTATTTT | CASSLDRSYTDTQYF
TRBJ2-4 | TRBV6-6 | - | TRBD1 | TGTGCCAGCAGTCCTCGGGACAGGGCCAAAAACATTCAGTACTTC | CASSPRDRAKNIQYF
TRBJ1-1 | TRBV2 | - | - | TGTGCCAGCAGTGAATTCGGAAACACTGAAGCTTTCTTT | CASSEFGNTEAFF
TRBJ2-7 | TRBV6-6 | - | - | TGTGCCAGCAGTTACTCGAGGCACCGAATCTCCTACGAGCAGTACTTC | CASSYSRHRISYEQYF
TRBJ1-3 | TRBV25-1 | few | - | TGTGCCAGCACTTCGACCCGGGGAAAAAGCGGAAACACCATATATTTT | CASTSTRGKSGNTIYF
TRBJ2-1 | TRBV29-1 | - | - | TGCAGCGGTTCTTCGTCCTACAATGAGCAGTTCTTC | CSGSSSYNEQFF
TRBJ2-7 | TRBV27 | - | TRBD2 | TGTGCCAGCAGTTATAGCGGGAGTCGTCAGTACTTC | CASSYSGSRQYF
TRBJ1-6 | TRBV5-1 | - | - | TGCGCCAGCAGCTCGGGACACCGAGATAATTCACCCCTCCACTTT | CASSSGHRDNSPLHF
TRBJ1-1 | TRBV5-6 | - | - | TGTGCCAGCAGCTCCGCAAGGTGGACAATGAACACTGAAGCTTTCTTT | CASSSARWTMNTEAFF
TRBJ1-6 | TRBV2 | once | - | TGTGCTGGGGGCAGGGGCTATAATTCACCCCTCCACTTT | CAGGRGYNSPLHF
TRBJ2-7 | TRBV6-5 | - | - | TGTGCCAGCAGGCCCCGGCCCTTCTCCGAGCAGTACTTC | CASRPRPFSEQYF
TRBJ1-1 | TRBV6-5 | - | TRBD1 | TGTGCCACCTCGGACAGGGAGAACACTGAAGCTTTCTTT | CATSDRENTEAFF
TRBJ1-2 | TRBV15 | - | - | TGTGCCACCAGCGTTACGGGAACGCCGAACTATGGCTACACCTTC | CATSVTGTPNYGYTF
TRBJ1-4 | TRBV28 | few | - | TGTGCCAGCAGTTTAGGGGTAGCACAGTATGAAAAACTGTTTTTT | CASSLGVAQYEKLFF
TRBJ1-1 | TRBV2 | - | - | TGTGCCAGCAGTCCACAGGGCCTAAACACTGAAGCTTTCTTT | CASSPQGLNTEAFF
TRBJ1-1 | TRBV10-2 | - | - | TGCGCCAGCACTCAGGGACATTTGACGACTGAAGCTTTCTTT | CASTQGHLTTEAFF
TRBJ1-4 | TRBV5-1 | - | TRBD1 | TGCGCCAGCAGCCAGGACAGGGTCGGCGAAAAACTGTTTTTT | CASSQDRVGEKLFF
TRBJ1-1 | TRBV5-4 | - | - | TGTGCCAGCAGCCCCGTTTCACAGAACACTGAAGCTTTCTTT | CASSPVSQNTEAFF
TRBJ1-4 | TRBV7-9 | - | - | TGTGCCAGCAGCTCTCAACAAGGACCTAACCCAACTAATGAAAAACTGTTTTTT | CASSSQQGPNPTNEKLFF
TRBJ1-5 | TRBV25-1 | - | - | TGTGCCAGCAGTGATCCGACGGGACGTCAGCATTTT | CASSDPTGRQHF
TRBJ1-2 | TRBV28 | few | TRBD1 | TGTGCCAGCGAGACCTTGGGACAGAGCTATGGCTACACCTTC | CASETLGQSYGYTF
TRBJ1-2 | TRBV9 | - | TRBD1 | TGTGCCAGCAGCGCTCCTCCGGGACAGGGTAACTATGGCTACACCTTC | CASSAPPGQGNYGYTF
TRBJ2-5 | TRBV9 | - | - | TGTGCCAGCAGCGGTAGTGGGCGTGAGACCCAGTACTTC | CASSGSGRETQYF
TRBJ2-7 | TRBV18 | once | TRBD2 | TGTGCCAGCTCAACCTCCGGGACTAGCGGGACCCCTTCCTACGAGCAGTACTTC | CASSTSGTSGTPSYEQYF
TRBJ2-1 | TRBV2 | few | TRBD2 | TGTGCCAGCAGTCCACTAGCGGGAGTAAATGAGCAGTTCTTC | CASSPLAGVNEQFF
TRBJ2-1 | TRBV15 | - | TRBD2 | TGTGCCACCAGCAGAGGGCTAGCGGGGGGGCCCCCCAATGAGCAGTTCTTC | CATSRGLAGGPPNEQFF
TRBJ2-1 | TRBV6-1 | - | - | TGTGCCAGCAGTGAAGCGGGGTCCTACAATGAGCAGTTCTTC | CASSEAGSYNEQFF
TRBJ2-4 | TRBV6-1 | - | - | TGTGCCAGCGCACTCAGAGACAGGGAGGGGGCGATTCAGTACTTC | CASALRDREGAIQYF
TRBJ2-5 | TRBV6-1 | - | - | TGTGCCAGCAAATTTACTAGACAAGAGACCCAGTACTTC | CASKFTRQETQYF
TRBJ1-3 | TRBV5-1 | - | - | TGCGCCAGCAGCCCTACGACTCCACAAGGGACTGGAAACACCATATATTTT | CASSPTTPQGTGNTIYF
TRBJ2-5 | TRBV5-1 | - | - | TGCGCCAGCAGCCCCGAGTGGGGGCAAGAGACCCAGTACTTC | CASSPEWGQETQYF
TRBJ2-3 | TRBV11-3 | - | - | TGTGCCAGCAGCTCCTACAGGGCCTCTAGCACAGATACGCAGTATTTT | CASSSYRASSTDTQYF